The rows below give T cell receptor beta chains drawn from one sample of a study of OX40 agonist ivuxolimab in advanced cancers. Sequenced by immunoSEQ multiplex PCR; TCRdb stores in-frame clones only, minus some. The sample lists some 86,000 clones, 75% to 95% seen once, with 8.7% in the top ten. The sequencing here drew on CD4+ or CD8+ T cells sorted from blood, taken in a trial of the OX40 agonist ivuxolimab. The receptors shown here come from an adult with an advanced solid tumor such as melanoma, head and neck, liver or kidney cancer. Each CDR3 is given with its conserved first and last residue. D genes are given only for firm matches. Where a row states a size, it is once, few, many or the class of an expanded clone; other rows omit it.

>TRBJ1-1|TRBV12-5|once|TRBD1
TGTGCTAGTGGTTTGGTACTGGGGACAGGGGGCCTGAACACTGAAGCTTTCTTT
CASGLVLGTGGLNTEAFF
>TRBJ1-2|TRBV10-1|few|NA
TGCGCCAGCAGCGAGCGGAGAGACTATGGCTACACCTTC
CASSERRDYGYTF
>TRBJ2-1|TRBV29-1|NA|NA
TGCAGCGTCCAGGAGAGGTCGTTGAGCTCCTACAATGAGCAGTTCTTC
CSVQERSLSSYNEQFF
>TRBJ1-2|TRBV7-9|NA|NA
TGTGCCAGCAGCTTAACAGAAGCTAACTATGGCTACACCTTC
CASSLTEANYGYTF
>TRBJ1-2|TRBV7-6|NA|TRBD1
TGTGCCAGCAGCCCAGACAGGGGGCTTGTCGATGGCTACACCTTC
CASSPDRGLVDGYTF
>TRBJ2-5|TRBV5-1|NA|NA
TGCGCCAGCAGCTTTTCCCCCGTTATAATGGGGCTCCAAGAGACCCAGTACTTC
CASSFSPVIMGLQETQYF
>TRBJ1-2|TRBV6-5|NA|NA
TGTGCCAGCGCAGGCTTGGGGCCTTTGGATGGCTACACCTTC
CASAGLGPLDGYTF
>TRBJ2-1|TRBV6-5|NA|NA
TGTGCCAGCAGTAGCGGATCCTCCTACAATGAGCAGTTCTTC
CASSSGSSYNEQFF
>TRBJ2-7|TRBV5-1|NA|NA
TGCGCCAGCAGCTTGGCCTTGACAGGAGGTGAGCAGTACTTC
CASSLALTGGEQYF
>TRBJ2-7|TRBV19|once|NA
TGTGCCAGTAGTATGGGGTCCGGCGAGCAGTACTTC
CASSMGSGEQYF
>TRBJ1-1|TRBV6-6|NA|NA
TGTGCCAGCAGTTACTTACTGGACACTGAAGCTTTCTTT
CASSYLLDTEAFF
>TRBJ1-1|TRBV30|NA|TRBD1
TGTGCCTGGAGTGTAGGGACAGGGATGGAAGCTTTCTTT
CAWSVGTGMEAFF
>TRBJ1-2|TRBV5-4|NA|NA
TGTGCCAGCAGCTTGGCGTTCGGGGGAGGCTATGGCTACACCTTC
CASSLAFGGGYGYTF
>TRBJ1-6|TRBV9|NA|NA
TGTGCCAGCAGCCTCGAGAGGGCTTATTCACCCCTCCACTTT
CASSLERAYSPLHF
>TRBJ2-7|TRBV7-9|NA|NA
TGTGCCAGCAGCTCAACGGCCGCGAACAGCCCCTACTACTACGAGCAGTACTTC
CASSSTAANSPYYYEQYF
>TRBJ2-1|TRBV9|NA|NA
TGTGCCAGCGGATTAACTCAGGCGCCCAATGAGCAGTTCTTC
CASGLTQAPNEQFF
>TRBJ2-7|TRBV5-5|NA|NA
TGTGCCAGTTGCCCAGGAGGTCACGAGCAGTACTTC
CASCPGGHEQYF
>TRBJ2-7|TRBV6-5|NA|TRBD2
TGTGCCAGCAGAACTAGCGATCACTACGAGCAGTACTTC
CASRTSDHYEQYF
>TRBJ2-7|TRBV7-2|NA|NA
TGTGCCAGCAGCCCCCTGCCCTACGAGCAGTACTTC
CASSPLPYEQYF
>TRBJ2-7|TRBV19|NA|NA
TGTGCCAGTAGTACAGGGGTCTACGAGCAGTACTTC
CASSTGVYEQYF
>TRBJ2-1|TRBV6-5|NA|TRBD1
TGTGCCAGCAGTTCCGGGACAGGATCCTACAATGAGCAGTTCTTC
CASSSGTGSYNEQFF
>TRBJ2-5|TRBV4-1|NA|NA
TGCGCCAGCAGCCAAGGGGCCGGGGGCTGGGGAGAGACCCAGTACTTC
CASSQGAGGWGETQYF
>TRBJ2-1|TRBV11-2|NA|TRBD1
TGTGCCAGCAGGCGTACAGGGGACAATGAGCAGTTCTTC
CASRRTGDNEQFF
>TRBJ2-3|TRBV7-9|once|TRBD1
TGTGCCAGCGCCGCCGGTCAGGGGGCTCAAAACACAGATACGCAGTATTTT
CASAAGQGAQNTDTQYF
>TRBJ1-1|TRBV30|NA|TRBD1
TGTGCCTGGAGTTCCTTGGGACAGGGTAAATCTTTCTTT
CAWSSLGQGKSFF
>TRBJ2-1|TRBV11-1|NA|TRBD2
TGTGCCAGCAGTTCCCCTAGCGGGAGTTTTGCCTACAATGAGCAGTTCTTC
CASSSPSGSFAYNEQFF
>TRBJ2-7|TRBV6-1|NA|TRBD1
TGTGCCAGCATCTGGGACAGGGGGGCCTACGAGCAGTACTTC
CASIWDRGAYEQYF
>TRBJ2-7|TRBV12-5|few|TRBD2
TGTGCTAGTGGTTGGAGGGACTCTCTTCGGGGGGATACCTACGAGCAGTACTTC
CASGWRDSLRGDTYEQYF
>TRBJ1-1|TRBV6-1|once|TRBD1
TGTGCCAGCAGTGAGACAGGGAAGAACACTGAAGCTTTCTTT
CASSETGKNTEAFF
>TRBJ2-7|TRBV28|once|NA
TGTGCCAGCAGTTCCAGTCCCCTAAGCTCCTACGAGCAGTACTTC
CASSSSPLSSYEQYF
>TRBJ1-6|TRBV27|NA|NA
TGTGCCAGCAGTTTGATCGGGGGGGCGAGTTCACCCCTCCACTTT
CASSLIGGASSPLHF
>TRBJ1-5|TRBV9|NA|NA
TGTGCCAGCAGCGGGGAGGGGTGGGGAAATCAGCCCCAGCATTTT
CASSGEGWGNQPQHF
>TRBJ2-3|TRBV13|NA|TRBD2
TGTGCCAGCAGCGCAGGGAGGGCCGAAGATACGCAGTATTTT
CASSAGRAEDTQYF
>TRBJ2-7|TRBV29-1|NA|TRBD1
TGCAGCGTTGATGTGCCCTTGACAGGGGGTACCTACGAGCAGTACTTC
CSVDVPLTGGTYEQYF
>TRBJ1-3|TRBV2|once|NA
TGTGCCAGCAGTGAATTCCGCAGGGTGGGAAACACCATATATTTT
CASSEFRRVGNTIYF
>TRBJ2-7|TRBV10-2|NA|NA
TGCGCCAGCAGTTTTTCGCGTGAGCAGTACTTC
CASSFSREQYF
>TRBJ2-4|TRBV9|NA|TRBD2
TGTGCCAGCAGCGAGGGGCTAGCGGGAGGTGACATTCAGTACTTC
CASSEGLAGGDIQYF
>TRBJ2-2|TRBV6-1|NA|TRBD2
TGTGCCAGCAGTGGCGGGACTAGCGGCCCCGGGGAGCTGTTTTTT
CASSGGTSGPGELFF
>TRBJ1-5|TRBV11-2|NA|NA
TGTGCCAGCAGCTGGGGGGGAGGGGCCGGTCAGCCCCAGCATTTT
CASSWGGGAGQPQHF
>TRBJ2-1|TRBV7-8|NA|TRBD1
TGTGCCAGCAGCCCGCCCGGGACAGGGGTCGATGAGCAGTTCTTC
CASSPPGTGVDEQFF
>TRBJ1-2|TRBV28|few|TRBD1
TGTGCCAGCAGTTTACTCTTAGGGACAGGGTATGGCTACACCTTC
CASSLLLGTGYGYTF
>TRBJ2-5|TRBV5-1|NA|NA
TGCGCCAGCAGCTTCCAGGGGGGGGCAGAGACCCAGTACTTC
CASSFQGGAETQYF
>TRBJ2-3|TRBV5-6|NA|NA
TGTGCCAGCAGCCGGGGTCCAGGGGTTGATACGCAGTATTTT
CASSRGPGVDTQYF
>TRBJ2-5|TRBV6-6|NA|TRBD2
TGTGCCAGCAGTTACATAAAGCGGGAGGGGAAAGAGACCCAGTACTTC
CASSYIKREGKETQYF
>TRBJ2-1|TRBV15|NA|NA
TGTGCCACCAGCAGAGATCAGGCGGGTTTTGACCATGAGCAGTTCTTC
CATSRDQAGFDHEQFF
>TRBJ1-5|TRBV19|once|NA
TGTGCCAGTAGTATTGGAGCTTATTCTAGCAATCAGCCCCAGCATTTT
CASSIGAYSSNQPQHF
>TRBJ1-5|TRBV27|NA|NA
TGTGCCAGCCGTCCTGGAGGCAGTGTACCACACACTCAGCCCCAGCATTTT
CASRPGGSVPHTQPQHF
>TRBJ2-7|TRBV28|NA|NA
TGTGCCAGCTCCTGGCAGGGTAAGGACTACGAGCAGTACTTC
CASSWQGKDYEQYF
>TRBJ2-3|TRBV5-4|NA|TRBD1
TGTGCCAGCAGCTTGGAGGACAGGGGGCCGACAGATACGCAGTATTTT
CASSLEDRGPTDTQYF
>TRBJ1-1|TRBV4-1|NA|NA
TGCGCCAGCAGCCTGCGACAATTCGCCATGAACACTGAAGCTTTCTTT
CASSLRQFAMNTEAFF
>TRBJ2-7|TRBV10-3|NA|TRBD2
TGTGCCATCAGAAAAGCGGGAGGAGCCTACGAGCAGTACTTC
CAIRKAGGAYEQYF